This T cell receptor beta chain was identified during a study of T cell responses to AZD1222 COVID-19 vaccine. Study summary: Timing groups of about 4 and about 12 weeks for second doses were pooled. Study-level points and caveats: Only after the peak T cell response were repertoires sampled.

A word on this clone: Its antigen is not identified.

The germline V and J ends were trimmed by 0 bases and 7 bases, with 18 bases remaining between them. CDR1 LGHNA and CDR2 YNFKEQ come from the germline V gene. The CDR3 runs 16 residues. Clones were read by immunoSEQ multiplex PCR, and TCRdb kept only the in-frame ones, dropping some. The sample includes under 150,000 clones, around 88% of them seen just once. The material sequenced was peripheral blood, taken on day 0 of AZD1222 vaccination. This sequence was found in an adult in good health. The chain uses TRBV4-2 and TRBJ2-5; maybe TRBD2 (6 bases). The CDR3 DNA reads as TGTGCCAGCAGCCAAGATTGGGGCGGGGCCGGGTGGACCCAGTACTTC. This translates into CASSQDWGGAGWTQYF.